This TCR beta chain was recorded in a study of OX40 agonist ivuxolimab in advanced cancers. Germline values: CDR1 SEHNR, CDR2 FQNEAQ (reference sequence). The CDR3 is 13 residues long. V was clipped by 8 bases and J by 5 bases, with 14 bases between them. The investigators sampled blood at baseline, at cycle 4 day 1, and at cycle 7 day 1. Generated by immunoSEQ multiplex PCR, the TCRdb table keeps only in-frame clones and is missing some. The sample holds 100,000 to 130,000 clones, approximately 90% seen once. The sequence derives from an adult with an advanced solid tumor such as melanoma, head and neck, liver or kidney cancer. This specimen was CD4+ or CD8+ T cells sorted from blood, taken in a trial of the OX40 agonist ivuxolimab. The chain links TRBV7-9 to TRBJ2-3; D ambiguous. The CDR3 region has the DNA TGTGCCAGCGGGGTCGTTGCTGGAGATACGCAGTATTTT. This translates into CASGVVAGDTQYF.